A single sample gave rise to the 17 T cell receptor delta chains below, sequenced in a study of gamma-delta chains in newborns, infants, children. TCRdb applied CATT to the reads for clone calling. The top ten clones hold 7.5% to 9.5% of a sample with under 4,500 delta-chain clones, approximately 14% of them seen once. Sequenced: blood. The receptors come from a child who was a newborn, infant or young child, either healthy, febrile or measles-vaccinated (not recorded which).

About this clone itself: A far larger clone is a single base away, which makes a read error likely. This chain connects TRDV2 to TRDJ1; TRDD3 matches at 9 bases. CDR1 and CDR2 from the germline V gene are GEAIGNYY and EKD. The junction had 11 bases not matched to a gene; V was cut back by 3 bases and J by 4 bases. The CDR3 is 16 residues long. In DNA, the CDR3 is TGTGCCTGTGACGCGGTGGGGGGGATACCCGTCGATAAACTCATCTTT. Its translation: CACDAVGGIPVDKLIF.

This clone was observed a few times. A far larger clone is only one base removed, so a read error is likely. This specimen includes other DNA sequences encoding the same CDR3. This chain joins TRDV2 and TRDJ2; 7 bases map to TRDD3. The CDR3 extends over 17 amino acids. V shed 2 bases, J shed 2 bases, and the junction held 10 bases outside the gene matches. CDR1 GEAIGNYY and CDR2 EKD come from the germline V gene. The CDR3 spells CACDSLGASTLTAQLFF. The DNA of the CDR3 is TGTGCCTGTGACAGTCTGGGGGCCTCTACCTTGACAGCACAACTCTTCTTT.

The chain has TRDV2 and TRDJ1; 7 bases align to TRDD3. The CDR3 has 18 amino acids. CDR1 GEAIGNYY and CDR2 EKD come from the germline V gene. V lost 1 base and J lost 0; bases outside the gene matches: 13. CDR3 nucleotide sequence: TGTGCCTGTGACACTGTTTCCGGGGGATTCCCGAACACCGATAAACTCATCTTT. Translated, it gives CACDTVSGGFPNTDKLIF.

This clone came up a few times. A far larger clone is one base from this, pointing to a likely read error. This specimen includes other DNA sequences encoding the same CDR3. The rearrangement uses TRDV2 and TRDJ1, with 12 bases fitting TRDD3. The CDR3 runs 18 residues. The germline gives CDR1 GEAIGNYY, CDR2 EKD. The CDR3 nucleotides are TGTGCCTGTTCTGTACTGGGGGATACACGCACCTACACCGATAAACTCATCTTC. Residues: CACSVLGDTRTYTDKLIF.

This clone was seen a handful of times. This may arise from a read error, as a much more abundant clone is one base away. Other DNA variants within this sample encode the same CDR3. V usage is TRDV2 and J usage is TRDJ1; 10 bases are a match to TRDD3. The V gene's germline CDR1 is GEAIGNYY and CDR2 EKD. Trimming cost V 2 bases and J 0 bases; bases outside gene matches: 14. CDR3 length: 19 residues. The chain's CDR3 is CACDSLTGGSNLYTDKLIF. CDR3 nucleotides: TGTGCCTGTGACAGCCTTACTGGGGGATCTAACCTATACACCGATAAACTCATCTTT.

The J gene is TRDJ1, the V gene TRDV2; no firm D call. Trimming took off 3 bases at V and 8 bases at J, with 21 bases between the two ends. Germline values: CDR1 GEAIGNYY, CDR2 EKD. CDR3 size: 15 residues. The CDR3 sequence is CACDPVEFSGPKLIF. In nucleotides, the CDR3 is TGTGCCTGTGACCCCGTAGAATTCAGTGGTCCAAAACTCATCTTT.

This clone rates as medium-sized. It is likely a read error: a sequence one base away is far more abundant. This chain links TRDV2 with TRDJ1; 10 positions agree with TRDD3. This CDR3 is built from 14 residues. Germline assignment: CDR1 GEAIGNYY and CDR2 EKD. As DNA, the CDR3 is TGTGCCCGTGACATACTGGGGGATACCGATAAACTCATCTTT. This gives the protein CARDILGDTDKLIF.

A note on this clone: A far larger clone differs by one base, so this is likely a read error. The chain uses TRDV2 and TRDJ3; 7 bases are a match to TRDD3. With 2 bases clipped from V and 0 bases from J, the junction kept 12 bases outside the gene matches. The CDR3 contains 20 residues. The germline CDR1 and CDR2 sequences are GEAIGNYY and EKD. The CDR3 loop reads CACDILFGGSHSWDTRQMFF. In DNA form, the CDR3 reads TGTGCCTGTGACATCCTCTTCGGGGGATCGCACTCCTGGGACACCCGACAGATGTTTTTC.

Regarding this clone: Mismatch with germline at one junction end may stem from a read error. The chain joins TRDV2 to TRDJ3, with D maybe TRDD3 (6 bases). Assignment of the J gene here rests on matching the DNA to germline, because TCRdb gives none. The CDR3 contains 19 residues. Germline CDR1 reads GEAIGNYY; CDR2 reads EKD. The CDR3 is CAFDSGRGEGSWDTRQMFF. As DNA, the CDR3 is TGTGCCTTTGACTCCGGACGGGGGGAAGGCTCCTGGGACACCCGACAGATGTTTTTC.

By share, this clone ranks as large. This CDR3 is also generated by other DNA sequences in the sample. The chain recombines TRDV2 with TRDJ1; D is perhaps TRDD3 (6 bases). The CDR3 is made up of 14 amino acids. In germline, CDR1 is GEAIGNYY, CDR2 EKD. V lost 3 bases to trimming and J lost 4 bases, with 14 bases between them. The CDR3 bases are TGTGCCTGTGACCCCGTACTGGGTATCGATAAACTCATCTTT. This encodes CACDPVLGIDKLIF.

This clone was found a few times. This may arise from a read error, as a much more abundant clone is one base away. V usage is TRDV1 and J usage is TRDJ1; 13 bases fit TRDD3. This CDR3 contains 22 residues. Germline V gives CDR1 TSWWSYY, CDR2 QGS. The ends lost 2 bases at V and 0 bases at J; junction bases unmatched: 18. The DNA for the CDR3 is TGTGCTCTTGGGGAAGGGCTTCCCATACATAACTGGGGGATACGCCACACCGATAAACTCATCTTT. This sequence encodes CALGEGLPIHNWGIRHTDKLIF.

Only a few counts were recorded for this clone. The chain is built from TRDV2 and TRDJ3; D gene unclear. The germline gives CDR1 GEAIGNYY, CDR2 EKD. V was trimmed by 3 bases and J by 0 bases, leaving 11 bases between them. The CDR3 consists of 17 residues. The CDR3 DNA sequence: TGTGCCTGTGACGCAAGCCGGAGCTCCTGGGACACCCGACAGATGTTTTTC. Translated: CACDASRSSWDTRQMFF.

As concerns this clone: A far larger clone is off by one base, so a read error is likely. This chain links TRDV1 with TRDJ1, with D maybe TRDD3 (5 bases). Trimming left V 5 bases short and J 1 base short, with 29 bases between. This CDR3 has 20 residues. Germline V gene data show CDR1 as TSWWSYY and CDR2 as QGS. The CDR3 reads CALGKWYRNWPLRVTDKLIF. For the CDR3, the DNA is TGTGCTCTTGGGAAGTGGTATAGGAACTGGCCCTTACGTGTCACCGATAAACTCATCTTT.

This clone is deemed medium-sized. The chain uses TRDV1 and TRDJ1; 11 bases agree with TRDD3. The V gene end was trimmed by 0 bases and the J gene end by 0 bases; junction bases not matched to a gene: 24. This CDR3 has 24 amino acids. The germline V gene encodes CDR1 TSWWSYY and CDR2 QGS. CDR3 amino acids: CALGELGRGADPLYWGIYTDKLIF. The CDR3 DNA follows: TGTGCTCTTGGGGAACTAGGTAGGGGTGCCGACCCCCTTTACTGGGGGATATACACCGATAAACTCATCTTT.

This rearrangement joins TRDV2 to TRDJ1; 12 bases fit TRDD3. This CDR3 region has 18 residues. Germline loops: CDR1 GEAIGNYY, CDR2 EKD. Trimming cost V 0 bases and J 3 bases; bases outside gene matches: 10. The CDR3 sequence is CACDTLGDTSIKADKLIF. CDR3 coding DNA: TGTGCCTGTGACACCCTGGGGGATACGTCCATTAAGGCCGATAAACTCATCTTT.

Comment on this clone: Being one base from a much bigger clone, this may be a read error. The genes are TRDV2 and TRDJ3; the match to TRDD3 covers 10 bases. Matching the DNA to germline supplied the J gene, which TCRdb does not give. The CDR3 is 18 amino acids. From germline, CDR1 is GEAIGNYY and CDR2 EKD. CDR3 in amino acids: CACDTGGYSSWDTRKMFF. CDR3 DNA sequence: TGTGCCTGTGACACTGGGGGATACAGCTCCTGGGACACCCGAAAGATGTTTTTC.

V is TRDV2 and J is TRDJ1; 9 nucleotides align to TRDD3. The junction had 7 bases not matched to a gene; V was cut back by 3 bases and J by 0 bases. The CDR3 extends over 16 amino acids. The V gene's germline CDR1 is GEAIGNYY and CDR2 EKD. In DNA form, the CDR3 reads TGTGCCTGTGACCTACTGGGGGACCATTACACCGATAAACTCATCTTT. Amino acid sequence: CACDLLGDHYTDKLIF.